This T cell receptor beta chain was recorded in a study of CD8+CD57+ T cells in acquired aplastic anemia. Turning to the study itself: Quantities of DNA derived from sorted CD4+ and CD8+ cells averaged approximately 3.5 ug. Mean read depth for CD4+ cells from healthy donors was around 9.9 million.

For CDR3 and TCR beta VDJ profiling, genomic DNA was the template used. TCRdb independently ran MiXCR on the reads; one entry per CDR3 protein. The sample includes a few hundred thousand distinct CDR3 sequences, roughly 64% of them seen just once. Broader study findings: Patients and controls had CD8+ Simpson's diversity values that were not significantly distinct. Sharing between patients and controls was observed for twenty-nine CD8+ CDR3 sequences.

Germline CDR1 reads SQVTM; CDR2 reads ANQGSEA. V was trimmed by 3 bases and J by 3 bases, leaving 8 bases between them. CDR3 length: 12 amino acids. Details on this clonotype: Its matching antigen is unknown.

Sequenced input: sorted CD4+, CD8+, or CD8+CD57+ T cells (not recorded which) from PBMCs. The sequence was obtained from a human donor in good health, serving as a control. This chain uses TRBV29-1 with TRBJ1-1; possibly TRBD1 for D (5 bases). The CDR3 nucleotides are TGCAGCGTTGATTGGGGGGACACTGAAGCTTTCTTT. Amino acid sequence: CSVDWGDTEAFF. Supplemented by reference TRBV29-1 and TRBJ1-1, the full variable domain reads SAVISQKPSRDICQRGTSLTIQCQVDSQVTMMFWYRQQPGQSLTLIATANQGSEATYESGFVIDKFPISRPNLTFSTLTVSNMSPEDSSIYLCSVDWGDTEAFFGQGTRLTVV.